This section outlines one T cell receptor (beta chain) sequence together with its context. Per germline, CDR1 LNHDA and CDR2 SQIVND (reference sequence). This CDR3 region has 14 residues. V lost 6 bases and J lost 5; bases outside the gene matches: 9. The data derive from a study of blood T cell repertoires in COVID-19. Study-level background: Sites in the United States, Italy and Spain provided acute and convalescent COVID-19 samples. T cells, B-cell-depleted T cells, or PBMCs provided the cDNA or gDNA that served as material.

Under the authors' procedure: Estimation of nucleated cell counts relied on the amplification of reference gene primers. Only in-frame clones appear in the TCRdb table, and some are missing; sequencing was by immunoSEQ multiplex PCR. V and J calls and clone size follow that table, whereas D and trimming were derived from the DNA. Here the sample spans about 140,000 clones, 88% being singletons. The receptor was isolated from a man aged 60 to 75 with active or convalescent COVID-19. Sequencing was done on a sample of peripheral blood. The chain carries TRBV19 and TRBJ2-7; 8 bases line up with TRBD1. The DNA of the CDR3 is TGTGCCAGTAGCCGGGACAGGCATACCAACGAGCAGTACTTC. Its protein is CASSRDRHTNEQYF.